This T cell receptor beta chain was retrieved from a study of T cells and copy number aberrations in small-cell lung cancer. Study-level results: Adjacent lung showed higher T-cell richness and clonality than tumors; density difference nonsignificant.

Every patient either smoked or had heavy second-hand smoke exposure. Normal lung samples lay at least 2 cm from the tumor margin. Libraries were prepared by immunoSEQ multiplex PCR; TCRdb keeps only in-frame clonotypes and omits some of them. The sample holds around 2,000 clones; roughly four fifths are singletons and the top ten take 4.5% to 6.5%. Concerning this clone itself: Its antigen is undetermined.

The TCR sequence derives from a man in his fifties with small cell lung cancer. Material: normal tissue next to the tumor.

CDR3 protein: CASTDGGSNEQFF. In DNA form, the CDR3 reads TGTGCCAGTACCGACGGGGGGTCGAATGAGCAGTTCTTC. The chain carries TRBV7-3 and TRBJ2-1; 7 nucleotides match TRBD2. Germline CDR1 and CDR2: SGHTA and FQGTGA. V was pared by 9 bases and J by 7 bases, with 9 bases of the junction left unmatched. The CDR3 loop spans 13 amino acids.